This TCR beta chain was observed in a study of Ad26.COV2.S vaccination and SARS-CoV-2 variants. Study results and limitations: Relative to placebo recipients, vaccine recipients exhibited elevated spike-specific TCR breadth. Total responses of T cells may have been underestimated by the analyses of TCR breadth and depth.

Note on this clone: Its antigen is as yet unknown.

Trimming stripped 2 bases from V and 3 bases from J, with 7 bases between. Germline V gene sequence: CDR1 SGDLS, CDR2 YYNGEE. This CDR3 contains 13 residues. Profiling relied on immunoSEQ multiplex PCR, and the TCRdb table lists in-frame clones only, not all of them. Of approximately 400,000 clones listed, around 90% are singletons. The V gene is TRBV9, the J gene TRBJ2-3; a weak D match, TRBD1 (6 bases). The input for sequencing was peripheral blood, taken after recovery from COVID-19. The clonotype originates from a human donor who had recovered from COVID-19. In DNA form, the CDR3 reads TGTGCCAGCAGCGTCAGGGGAACAGATACGCAGTATTTT. Protein sequence: CASSVRGTDTQYF.